The sequence of this T cell receptor (beta chain) was determined in a study of OX40 agonist ivuxolimab in advanced cancers. About the study: Dose-escalation cases comprised hepatocellular carcinoma, melanoma, renal cell or head and neck cancer. From 23 to 79 years was the age range, with a mean of around 60 years, and nearly 85% were male.

Assay used: immunoSEQ multiplex PCR; TCRdb lists only in-frame clones, some missing. The sample lists 60,000 to 100,000 clones, approximately 90% occurring once. The length of the CDR3 is 9 residues. V lost 4 bases, J lost 12 bases, and 9 bases lay in between. Germline V gene sequence: CDR1 SQVTM, CDR2 ANQGSEA. This clone has a handful of counts. The source was CD4+ or CD8+ T cells sorted from blood, collected in a trial of the OX40 agonist ivuxolimab. The chain employs TRBV29-1 and TRBJ1-1, with TRBD1 as a possible D gene (5 bases). The clonotype was recovered from an adult with an advanced solid tumor such as melanoma, head and neck, liver or kidney cancer. The CDR3 reads CSVGGTTFF. The CDR3 coding sequence is TGCAGCGTTGGAGGGACGACTTTCTTT.